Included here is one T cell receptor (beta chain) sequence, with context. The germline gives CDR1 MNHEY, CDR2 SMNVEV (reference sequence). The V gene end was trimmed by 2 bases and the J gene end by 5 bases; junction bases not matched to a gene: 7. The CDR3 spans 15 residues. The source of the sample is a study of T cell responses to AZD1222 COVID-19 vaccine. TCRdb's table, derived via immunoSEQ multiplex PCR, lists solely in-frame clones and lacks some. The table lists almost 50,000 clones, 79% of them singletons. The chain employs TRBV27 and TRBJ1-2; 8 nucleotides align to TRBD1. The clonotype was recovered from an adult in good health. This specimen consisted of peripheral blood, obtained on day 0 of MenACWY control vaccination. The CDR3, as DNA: TGTGCCAGCAGTTTAAAAGGGACAGGCCTTTATGGCTACACCTTC. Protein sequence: CASSLKGTGLYGYTF.